One sample yielded the 23 T cell receptor beta chains listed below, sequenced in a study of cytomegalovirus exposure and HLA in healthy donors. The PCR had 60 Vbeta and 13 Jbeta primers. Sequencing was performed with immunoSEQ multiplex PCR; in TCRdb, only in-frame clones are kept and a portion is missing. The sample has some 170,000 clones; roughly 89% are singletons. The sequenced sample consisted of PBMCs. These receptors were collected from a woman in her twenties or thirties in good health and CMV-seronegative.

V usage is TRBV9 and J usage is TRBJ1-2; 9 nucleotides line up with TRBD1. This CDR3 is 14 amino acids long. CDR1 SGDLS and CDR2 YYNGEE come from the germline V gene. Trimming cost V 0 bases and J 6 bases; bases outside gene matches: 3. CDR3 sequence (DNA): TGTGCCAGCAGCGTAGGGACAGGGGTACATGGCTACACCTTC. This encodes CASSVGTGVHGYTF.

The chain joins TRBV10-3 to TRBJ2-7; D gene uncertain. Germline CDR1 reads ENHRY; CDR2 reads SYGVKD. CDR3 length: 15 residues. Trimming shortened V by 2 bases and J by 4 bases, and 15 bases separated the two germline ends. CDR3 residues: CAISEPATESYEQYF. The CDR3, as DNA: TGTGCCATCAGTGAGCCCGCCACGGAGAGTTACGAGCAGTACTTC.

The genes are TRBV5-8 and TRBJ2-1; D remains ambiguous. Trimming stripped 5 bases from V and 10 bases from J, with 13 bases between. Germline CDR1 SGHTS, CDR2 YDEGEE. There are 12 residues in the CDR3. The CDR3 reads CASSYRLAEQFF. The CDR3 DNA follows: TGTGCCAGCAGTTACCGACTCGCAGAGCAGTTCTTC.

This rearrangement joins TRBV30 to TRBJ2-3; D unresolved. The CDR3 spans 11 residues. The V gene's germline CDR1 is GTSNPN and CDR2 SVGIG (reference sequence). Trimming shortened V by 3 bases and J by 2 bases, and 3 bases separated the two germline ends. The chain's CDR3 is CAWSNTDTQYF. The CDR3 region has the DNA TGTGCCTGGAGCAACACAGATACGCAGTATTTT. Variable domain in full (rest from reference TRBV30 and TRBJ2-3): SQTIHQWPATLVQPVGSPLSLECTVEGTSNPNLYWYRQAAGRGLQLLFYSVGIGQISSEVPQNLSASRPQDRQFILSSKKLLLSDSGFYLCAWSNTDTQYFGPGTRLTVL.

As to this clone: This CDR3 is also generated by other DNA sequences in the sample. The V call is TRBV27, the J call TRBJ2-3; TRBD2 agrees at 13 bases. Germline V CDR1 and CDR2: MNHEY, SMNVEV (reference sequence). This CDR3 is built from 16 residues. Losses at the gene ends were 2 bases for V and 3 bases for J; bases not matched to a gene: 2. Here the CDR3 reads CASSLQGLAGTDTQYF. In DNA, the CDR3 is TGTGCCAGCAGTTTACAGGGACTAGCGGGAACAGATACGCAGTATTTT.

The chain recombines TRBV30 with TRBJ2-5; weak D call: TRBD1 (5 bases). CDR1 and CDR2 (germline): GTSNPN, SVGIG (reference sequence). This CDR3 contains 11 residues. Trimming pared 5 bases from V and 11 bases from J, leaving 15 bases between. The CDR3 DNA sequence: TGTGCCTGGGGGGCCGCCTCAGTGCAGTACTTC. Amino acid sequence: CAWGAASVQYF.

This chain uses TRBV9 with TRBJ2-2, with D tentatively TRBD2 (7 bases). The CDR3 runs to 15 residues. V was shortened by 3 bases and J by 4 bases, with 13 bases between the two germline ends. The germline gives CDR1 SGDLS, CDR2 YYNGEE. The CDR3: CASSEGGGTTGELFF. CDR3 nucleotide sequence: TGTGCCAGCAGCGAGGGGGGGGGAACCACCGGGGAGCTGTTTTTT.

The chain uses TRBV6-6 and TRBJ1-1; 8 nucleotides align to TRBD1. Germline CDR1 reads MNHNY; CDR2 reads SVGAGI (reference sequence). The CDR3 covers 14 residues. The trim removed 6 bases at V and 4 bases at J, leaving 7 bases unmatched. The CDR3 bases are TGTGCCAGCAGGATGGACAGGGAAGCCACTGAAGCTTTCTTT. Protein sequence: CASRMDREATEAFF.

The V and J genes are TRBV5-1 and TRBJ1-2; TRBD1 is a possible D gene (6 bases). The CDR3 extends over 13 amino acids. The germline V and J ends were trimmed by 0 bases and 6 bases, with 9 bases remaining between them. The germline V gene has CDR1 SGHRS and CDR2 YFSETQ. The CDR3 sequence: CASSLAAGDGYTF. CDR3 in DNA: TGCGCCAGCAGCTTGGCCGCAGGGGATGGCTACACCTTC.

The chain links TRBV27 to TRBJ2-1; weak D call: TRBD2 (5 bases). V gave up 2 bases and J gave up 2 bases, with 10 bases separating them. Germline V lookup: CDR1 MNHEY, CDR2 SMNVEV (reference sequence). The CDR3 has 15 residues. The CDR3 DNA is TGTGCCAGCAGTTTAGAGGGTGGGGCCTACAATGAGCAGTTCTTC. Translated, it gives CASSLEGGAYNEQFF.

V and J are TRBV30 and TRBJ2-1, with unresolved D. The V and J ends lost 1 base and 0 bases respectively, with 4 bases between them. The CDR3 sequence is 13 residues long. Germline loops: CDR1 GTSNPN, CDR2 SVGIG (reference sequence). The CDR3 spells CAWSASSYNEQFF. Written as DNA, the CDR3 is TGTGCCTGGAGTGCTTCCTCCTACAATGAGCAGTTCTTC.

This clone was seen only once. The V gene is TRBV7-6, the J gene TRBJ2-1; 7 nucleotides agree with TRBD2. V shed 0 bases, J shed 10 bases, and the junction held 12 bases outside the gene matches. The CDR3 loop spans 16 amino acids. Germline CDR1 SGHVS, CDR2 FNYEAQ. In nucleotides, the CDR3 is TGTGCCAGCAGCTTAGCGCGCGCCACTCACGGGGGGGAGCAGTTCTTC. Translation gives CASSLARATHGGEQFF.

This sequence joins TRBV19 and TRBJ1-6; D is undetermined. The CDR3 extends over 16 amino acids. V was cut by 6 bases and J by 5 bases, with 17 bases left in between. CDR1 is LNHDA and CDR2 is SQIVND in the germline V gene (reference sequence). The CDR3 reads CASRLNVPMDNSPLHF. The CDR3 region has the DNA TGTGCCAGTAGACTGAATGTTCCCATGGATAATTCACCCCTCCACTTT.

This clone was seen more than once but under ten times. The CDR3 bases are TGTGCCAGCAGCCCAGCTAGGGGTAGTGACGAGCAGTACTTC. This translates into CASSPARGSDEQYF. This rearrangement joins TRBV7-8 to TRBJ2-7; D may be TRBD1 (5 bases). The CDR3 has 14 amino acids. Trimming pared 5 bases from V and 5 bases from J, leaving 16 bases between. Germline-derived CDR1 and CDR2 are SGHVS and FQNEAQ.

The rearrangement joins TRBV4-3 to TRBJ1-3, with TRBD1 matching over 8 bases. This CDR3 is 15 amino acids long. Germline V lookup: CDR1 LGHNA, CDR2 YSLEER. With 4 bases clipped from V and 2 bases from J, the junction kept 4 bases outside the gene matches. CDR3: CASSPTGGPGNTIYF. The CDR3 DNA sequence: TGCGCCAGCAGCCCCACAGGGGGTCCTGGAAACACCATATATTTT.

J is TRBJ1-2 and V is TRBV19; D might be TRBD1 (6 bases). V shed 3 bases and J shed 7 bases, with 18 bases lying between them. The length of the CDR3 is 15 residues. Germline V CDR1 and CDR2: LNHDA, SQIVND (reference sequence). In nucleotides, the CDR3 is TGTGCCAGTAGTATGGTCGAGACAGGATGGAGTGGCTACACCTTC. Translated, it gives CASSMVETGWSGYTF. Full variable domain (rest looked up from reference TRBV19 and TRBJ1-2): DGGITQSPKYLFRKEGQNVTLSCEQNLNHDAMYWYRQDPGQGLRLIYYSQIVNDFQKGDIAEGYSVSREKKESFPLTVTSAQKNPTAFYLCASSMVETGWSGYTFGSGTRLTVV.

The chain has TRBV5-6 and TRBJ2-1; TRBD2 might be the D (5 bases). The CDR3 contains 13 residues. Trimming took off 4 bases at V and 8 bases at J, with 13 bases between the two ends. Germline values: CDR1 SGHDT, CDR2 YYEEEE. This CDR3 reads CASSPGLKDEQFF. The CDR3 nucleotides are TGTGCCAGCAGCCCCGGACTGAAGGATGAGCAGTTCTTC.

The V gene is TRBV6-1, the J gene TRBJ1-2; D may be TRBD1 (5 bases). The CDR3 covers 16 residues. Between the trimmed V and J ends, which lost 3 bases and 0 bases, there was a span of 14 bases. CDR1 and CDR2 from the germline V gene are MNHNS and SASEGT. CDR3 in DNA: TGTGCCAGCAGTGAGTGGGGGGGGAATGCTAACTATGGCTACACCTTC. Translation gives CASSEWGGNANYGYTF.

The rearrangement joins TRBV30 to TRBJ2-7, with unresolved D. The CDR3 length is 12 residues. Germline V lookup: CDR1 GTSNPN, CDR2 SVGIG (reference sequence). Deletions cut 4 bases from V and 3 bases from J, with 10 bases between. The CDR3 sequence is CAWTPGNYEQYF. CDR3 nucleotide sequence: TGTGCCTGGACCCCAGGAAACTACGAGCAGTACTTC.

The rearrangement links TRBV5-1 to TRBJ2-7; maybe TRBD2 (5 bases). The CDR3 spans 14 residues. Germline values: CDR1 SGHRS, CDR2 YFSETQ. Trimming cost V 0 bases and J 0 bases, with 7 bases left between them. CDR3 protein: CASSLGTPSYEQYF. The CDR3 region has the DNA TGCGCCAGCAGCTTGGGGACTCCCTCCTACGAGCAGTACTTC.

CDR3 sequence (DNA): TGTGCCATCGGAGGGAAAACCGGGGAGCTGTTTTTT. As protein: CAIGGKTGELFF. The J gene is TRBJ2-2, the V gene TRBV10-3; a possible D gene is TRBD2 (6 bases). Germline values: CDR1 ENHRY, CDR2 SYGVKD. V lost 8 bases and J lost 5, with 9 bases in between. This CDR3 has 12 residues.

This clone showed up just once. The V and J genes are TRBV6-6 and TRBJ1-2, with D possibly TRBD1 on 6 matching bases. V dropped 7 bases and J dropped 1 base, with 13 bases sitting between them. This CDR3 has 14 residues. Per the germline V gene, CDR1 is MNHNY and CDR2 is SVGAGI (reference sequence). CDR3 loop: CASITNRDNYGYTF. CDR3 DNA sequence: TGTGCCAGCATTACCAACAGGGATAACTATGGCTACACCTTC.

There are a few counts of this clone. The rearrangement uses TRBV4-3 and TRBJ1-5, with D unclear. The CDR3 is 16 amino acids. With 1 base removed from V and 6 bases from J, the gap between germline ends came to 16 bases. Germline-derived CDR1 and CDR2 are LGHNA and YSLEER. CDR3 in amino acids: CASSQAHPPVGQPQHF. The DNA of the CDR3 is TGCGCCAGCAGCCAAGCGCATCCCCCGGTCGGTCAGCCCCAGCATTTT.